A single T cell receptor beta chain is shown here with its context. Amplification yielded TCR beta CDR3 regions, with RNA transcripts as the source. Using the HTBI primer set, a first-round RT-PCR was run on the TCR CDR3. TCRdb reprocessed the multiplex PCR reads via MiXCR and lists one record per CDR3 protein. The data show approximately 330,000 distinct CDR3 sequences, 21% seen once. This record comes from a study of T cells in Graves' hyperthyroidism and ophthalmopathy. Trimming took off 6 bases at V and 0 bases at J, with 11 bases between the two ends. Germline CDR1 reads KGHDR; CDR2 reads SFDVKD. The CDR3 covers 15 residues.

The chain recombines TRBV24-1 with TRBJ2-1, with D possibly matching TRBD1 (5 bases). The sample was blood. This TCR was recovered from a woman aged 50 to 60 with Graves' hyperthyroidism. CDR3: CATSLTGNSYNEQFF. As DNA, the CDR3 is TGTGCCACCAGTCTTACAGGTAACTCCTACAATGAGCAGTTCTTC.